This T cell receptor (beta chain) stems from a study of shared clonotypes between healthy human individuals. TCRdb's copy holds only in-frame clones and misses some; the assay was immunoSEQ multiplex PCR. The table lists around 700,000 clones, around 67% of them singletons. V lost 0 bases and J lost 1, with 6 bases in between. This CDR3 has 14 residues. Germline-derived CDR1 and CDR2 are MGHRA and YSYEKL. This clonotype originated in a woman aged 25-40 years in good health. The sample taken for sequencing was memory CD4+ T cells sorted from blood. This sample's subset: CD45RA-negative fraction. The rearrangement links TRBV4-1 to TRBJ1-1; D gene unclear. The CDR3 sequence is CASSQDGANTEAFF. CDR3 bases: TGCGCCAGCAGCCAAGATGGCGCGAACACTGAAGCTTTCTTT.